Following are 10 T cell receptor beta chains from one sample sequenced in a study of T cells in women clearing cervical HPV infection. Assay: immunoSEQ multiplex PCR; the TCRdb copy retains only in-frame clones and omits some. The clone table shows about 36,000 clones, with the ten largest holding about 3.9%. The sequencing input was blood buffy coat. The origin of the receptors is a woman aged 18 to 69 with a cervical HPV16 infection that either progressed to CIN3+ or cleared (not recorded which).

As regards this clone: With the read ending 3 residues before the CDR3 end, the germline J gene is used to fill in that end. This chain uses TRBV2 with TRBJ2-3; the match to TRBD2 covers 13 bases. The CDR3 loop spans 15 amino acids. CDR1 is SNHLY, CDR2 FYNNEI, per germline. V lost 6 bases and J lost 4; bases outside the gene matches: 4. CDR3: CASSVTSGRSDTQYF. Incomplete CDR3 DNA: TGTGCCAGCAGCGTGACTAGCGGGAGGTCAGATACG.

Turning to this clone: The read stops 3 residues short of the end of the CDR3; the missing end is completed from the germline J gene. The rearrangement joins TRBV18 to TRBJ1-2; possible D gene TRBD1, 6 bases. CDR1 is KGHSH and CDR2 is LQKENI in the germline V gene. CDR3 length: 17 amino acids. The covered CDR3 bases are TGTGCCAGCTCGCCGGGCTTCGGGGACAATAGTTGGGGTGAC. This encodes CASSPGFGDNSWGD. The CDR3 as a whole reads CASSPGFGDNSWGDYTF.

Notes on this clone: With the read ending 3 residues before the CDR3 end, the germline J gene is used to fill in that end. J is TRBJ2-7 and V is TRBV12-3 or TRBV12-4; TRBD1 matches at 7 bases. V shed 7 bases, J shed 1 base, and the junction held 4 bases outside the gene matches. The CDR3 is 13 residues long. The chain's CDR3 is CASNSGQSYEQYF. CDR3 bases read: TGTGCCAGCAACTCGGGACAGTCCTACGAG.

A word on this clone: The CDR3 end falls 3 residues outside the read, so it is completed with the germline J gene. The chain uses TRBV20-1 and TRBJ2-1; 9 bases are a match to TRBD2. The CDR3 totals 13 residues. The germline V gene has CDR1 DFQATT and CDR2 SNEGSKA (reference sequence). Trimming took 6 bases from V and 6 from J; bases not matched to a gene: 6. CDR3: CSAFSGSTNEQFF. The part of the CDR3 DNA that was read is TGCAGTGCCTTTAGCGGGAGTACCAATGAG.

As for this clone: From the germline J gene comes the end of the CDR3, since the read stops 3 residues before it. The chain has TRBV6-1 and TRBJ1-2, with 7 bases lining up with TRBD1. J was trimmed by 4 bases and V by 3 bases; bases with no gene match: 8. CDR1 and CDR2 (germline): MNHNS, SASEGT. The length of the CDR3 is 15 residues. CDR3 sequence: CASSDLRGRAYGYTF. CDR3 bases read: TGTGCCAGCAGTGATCTGAGGGGGCGTGCCTATGGC.

A note on this clone: The read ends 3 residues before the CDR3 terminus; that terminus is restored from the germline J gene. The chain recombines TRBV4-2 with TRBJ2-3; D is perhaps TRBD1 (5 bases). Germline CDR1 reads LGHNA; CDR2 reads YNFKEQ. V dropped 0 bases and J dropped 1 base, with 14 bases sitting between them. The CDR3 extends over 17 amino acids. The covered CDR3 bases are TGTGCCAGCAGCCAAGATAGTGCACAGGCTGGCACAGATACG. Translating it yields CASSQDSAQAGTDT. The entire CDR3 is CASSQDSAQAGTDTQYF.

For this clone: The read comes to an end 3 residues before the CDR3 does, leaving the germline J gene to fill in the end. V gene TRBV30 combines with J gene TRBJ1-2; D gene unclear. The CDR3 runs 13 residues. Germline values: CDR1 GTSNPN, CDR2 SVGIG (reference sequence). The CDR3 DNA, read in part, is TGTGCCTGGGTTAAAACCCCGAGAGGGGGC. Protein: CAWVKTPRGG. In full, the CDR3 reads CAWVKTPRGGYTF.

As concerns this clone: The read terminates 3 residues ahead of where the CDR3 ends, so the germline J gene completes it. The gene calls are TRBV5-6 and TRBJ2-2, with no clear D. CDR3 length: 15 residues. Per germline, CDR1 SGHDT and CDR2 YYEEEE. The V end was cut by 10 bases, the J end by 0 bases, with 16 bases between. This chain's CDR3 is CACQRRRANTGELFF. CDR3 bases read: TGTGCCTGTCAGCGTCGGCGCGCGAACACCGGGGAG.

To note about this clone: The CDR3 end is not reached by the read, which stops 3 residues before it; the germline J gene fills it in. The genes are TRBV18 and TRBJ2-2, with 7 bases lining up with TRBD1. CDR3 size: 16 residues. J lost 0 bases, V lost 3 bases, and 4 bases had no gene match. CDR1 and CDR2 from the germline V gene are KGHSH and LQKENI. CDR3 in amino acids: CASSPRQGPNTGELFF. CDR3 DNA (partial): TGTGCCAGCTCACCGAGACAGGGCCCGAACACCGGGGAG. Together with reference TRBV18 and TRBJ2-2, the CDR3 gives the full variable domain: NAGVMQNPRHLVRRRGQEARLRCSPMKGHSHVYWYRQLPEEGLKFMVYLQKENIIDESGMPKERFSAEFPKEGPSILRIQQVVRGDSAAYFCASSPRQGPNTGELFFGEGSRLTVL.

About this clone: The sequence runs out 3 residues before the end of the CDR3; the remainder is reconstructed from the germline J gene. The V and J genes are TRBV7-6 and TRBJ2-1, with 7 positions matching TRBD2. This CDR3 has 16 residues. CDR1 and CDR2 (germline): SGHVS, FNYEAQ. V lost 4 bases to trimming and J lost 2 bases; unmatched junction nucleotides: 8. The CDR3 DNA, read in part, is TGTGCCAGCAGCTACCTGAGCGGGGCTACCTACAATGAG. This encodes CASSYLSGATYNE. The whole CDR3 is CASSYLSGATYNEQFF.